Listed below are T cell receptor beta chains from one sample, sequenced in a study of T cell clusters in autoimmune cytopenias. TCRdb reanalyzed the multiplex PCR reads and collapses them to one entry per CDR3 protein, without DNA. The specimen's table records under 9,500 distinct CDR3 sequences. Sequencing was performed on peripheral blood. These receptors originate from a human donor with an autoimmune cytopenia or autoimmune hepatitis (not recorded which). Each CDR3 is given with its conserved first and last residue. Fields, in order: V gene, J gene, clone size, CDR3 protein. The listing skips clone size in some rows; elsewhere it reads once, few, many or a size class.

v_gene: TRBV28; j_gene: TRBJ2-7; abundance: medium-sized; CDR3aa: CASSPGTGGKGYEQYF
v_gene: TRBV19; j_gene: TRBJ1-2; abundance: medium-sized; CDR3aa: CASSKDIPGNYGYTF
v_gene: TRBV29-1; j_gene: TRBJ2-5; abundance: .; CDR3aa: CSVEGVTSGGQQETQYF
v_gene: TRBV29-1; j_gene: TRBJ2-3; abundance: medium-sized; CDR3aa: CSVELVDTQYF
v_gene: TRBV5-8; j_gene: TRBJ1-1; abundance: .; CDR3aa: CASSLALAEMDTEAFF
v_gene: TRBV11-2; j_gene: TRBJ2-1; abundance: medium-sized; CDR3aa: CASRRSSYNEQFF
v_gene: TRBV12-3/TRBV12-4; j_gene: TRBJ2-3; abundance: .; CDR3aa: CASSFVEDTQYF
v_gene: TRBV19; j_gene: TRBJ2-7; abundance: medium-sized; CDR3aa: CASSPTPSEQYF
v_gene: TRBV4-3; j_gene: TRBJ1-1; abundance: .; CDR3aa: CASSSYVADTEAFF
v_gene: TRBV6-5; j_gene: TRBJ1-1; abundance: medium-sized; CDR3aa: CASSSRQTYLNTEAFF
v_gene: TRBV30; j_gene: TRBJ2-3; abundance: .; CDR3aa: CAWYRGLGTDTQYF
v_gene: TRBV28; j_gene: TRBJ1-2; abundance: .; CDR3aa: CASSIEQSNYGYTF
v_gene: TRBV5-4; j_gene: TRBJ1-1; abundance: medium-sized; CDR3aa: CASSLRVNTEAFF
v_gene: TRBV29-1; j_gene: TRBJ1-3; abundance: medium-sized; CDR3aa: CSVVAGTNSGNTIYF
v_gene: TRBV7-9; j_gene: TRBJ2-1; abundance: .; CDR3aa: CASSLAVLAGEQFF
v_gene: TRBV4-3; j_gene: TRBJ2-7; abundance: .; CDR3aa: CASSRGQDRYEQYF
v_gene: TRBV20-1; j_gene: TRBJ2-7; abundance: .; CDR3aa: CSARGTGLSYEQYF
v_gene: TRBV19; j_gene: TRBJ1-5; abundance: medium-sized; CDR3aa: CASSTDRDSNQPQHF
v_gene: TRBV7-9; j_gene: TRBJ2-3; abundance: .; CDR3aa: CASSLRTNADTQYF
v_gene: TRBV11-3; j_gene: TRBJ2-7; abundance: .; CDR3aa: CASSLDSNSYEQYF
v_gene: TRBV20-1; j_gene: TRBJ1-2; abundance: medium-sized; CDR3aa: CSALRQGGGYGYTF
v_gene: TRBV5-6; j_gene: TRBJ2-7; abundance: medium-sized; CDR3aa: CASRPGRESGYEQYF
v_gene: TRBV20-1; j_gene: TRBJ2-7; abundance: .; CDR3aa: CSARGLAGDHYEQYF
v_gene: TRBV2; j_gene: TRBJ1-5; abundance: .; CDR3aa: CASREDRPDQPQHF
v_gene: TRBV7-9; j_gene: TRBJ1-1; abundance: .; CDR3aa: CASSLWGSGATEAFF
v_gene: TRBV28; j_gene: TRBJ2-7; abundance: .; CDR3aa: CASSLEQGAYEQYF
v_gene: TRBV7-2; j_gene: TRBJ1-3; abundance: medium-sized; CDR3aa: CASSRPTISGNTIYF
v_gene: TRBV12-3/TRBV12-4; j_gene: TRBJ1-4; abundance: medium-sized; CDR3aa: CASSPLVADEKLFF
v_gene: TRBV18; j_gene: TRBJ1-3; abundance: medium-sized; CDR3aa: CASSRSVGSGNTIYF
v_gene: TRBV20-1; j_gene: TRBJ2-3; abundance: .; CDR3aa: CSARDLWQESTDTQYF
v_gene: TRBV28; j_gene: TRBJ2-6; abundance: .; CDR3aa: CASSFVGVLSGANVLTF
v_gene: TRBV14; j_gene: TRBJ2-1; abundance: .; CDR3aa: CASSHGYNEQFF
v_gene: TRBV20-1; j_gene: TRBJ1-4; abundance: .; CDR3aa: CSAVQGRRSNEKLFF
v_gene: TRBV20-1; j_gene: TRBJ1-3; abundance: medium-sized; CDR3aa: CSARGEGPVGTIYF
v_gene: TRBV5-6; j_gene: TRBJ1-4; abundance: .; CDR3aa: CASSFGTANEKLFF
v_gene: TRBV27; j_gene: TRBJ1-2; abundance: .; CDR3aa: CASSTRGRNYGYTF
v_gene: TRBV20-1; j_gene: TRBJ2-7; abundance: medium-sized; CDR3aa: CSATQTGVREQYF
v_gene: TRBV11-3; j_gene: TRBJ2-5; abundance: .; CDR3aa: CASSEGGGQKTQYF
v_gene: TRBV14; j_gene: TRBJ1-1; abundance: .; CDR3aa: CASSQKTGEAFF
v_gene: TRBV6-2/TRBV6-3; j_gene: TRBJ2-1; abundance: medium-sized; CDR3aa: CASSYSGPYNEQFF
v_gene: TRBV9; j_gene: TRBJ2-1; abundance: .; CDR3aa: CASTPGAEDYNEQFF
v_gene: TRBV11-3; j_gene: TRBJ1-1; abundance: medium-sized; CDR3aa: CASSQGVGEAFF